The 19 T cell receptor beta chains below come from one sample, sequenced in a study of tissue T cells after allogeneic stem cell transplantation. As for time point: mouse harvest day 7 after allogeneic transplant. Tail vein injection delivered 10^7 T-cell-depleted bone marrow cells and 10^6 splenic CD5+ T cells. Produced via immunoSEQ multiplex PCR; TCRdb's table is partial and in-frame only. This table has more than 5,000 clones, roughly half appearing once. The specimen was gut tissue. The receptors stem from a female BALB/c mouse given C57BL/6 T cells with graft-versus-host disease after an allogeneic hematopoietic cell transplant.

In regard to this clone: Germline and genes here are mouse. From the germline J gene comes the end of the CDR3, since the read stops 1 residue before it. J is TRBJ2-7 and V is TRBV12-1; TRBD2 matches at 8 bases. This CDR3 contains 11 residues. The V segment lost 6 bases and the J segment 7 bases; nucleotides outside the gene matches: 4. Germline lookup yields CDR1 SGHSN and CDR2 HYEKVE. CDR3 residues: CASRGGGEQYF. Partial CDR3 DNA: TGTGCCAGCCGGGGGGGCGGGGAACAGTAC.

Notes on this clone: Gene names are the mouse ones. The CDR3 end is not reached by the read, which stops 1 residue before it; the germline J gene fills it in. The chain couples TRBV3 to TRBJ1-1, with D tentatively TRBD1 (5 bases). CDR1 and CDR2 (germline): SNHLY, FYNGKV (reference sequence). The CDR3 sequence is 14 residues long. V was trimmed by 1 base and J by 0 bases, leaving 6 bases between them. The CDR3 protein is CASSLGTTNTEVFF. The sequenced CDR3 bases are TGTGCCAGCAGCTTAGGGACAACAAACACAGAAGTCTTC.

This clone was counted only a few times. Gene names refer to mouse genes. Sequencing ends 1 residue short of the CDR3 end; the germline J gene provides the rest. This chain uses TRBV24 with TRBJ1-4; 10 positions agree with TRBD1. Trimming at V came to 5 bases and at J to 4 bases, leaving 4 bases not matched to a gene. In germline, CDR1 is KGHTA, CDR2 FRNEEI. The CDR3 runs 15 residues. The covered CDR3 bases are TGTGCCAGCAGTTTCCGGGACAGGGGCAACGAAAGATTATTT. Translated: CASSFRDRGNERLF. The entire CDR3 reads CASSFRDRGNERLFF.

With respect to this clone: Mouse germline and gene names are used. The missing CDR3 end, 1 residue past where the read stops, is filled in from the germline J gene. The chain recombines TRBV26 with TRBJ2-1; TRBD1 matches at 8 bases. V gave up 4 bases and J gave up 7 bases; unmatched junction bases: 6. Germline V lookup: CDR1 KGHPV, CDR2 FQNQEV (reference sequence). The CDR3 extends over 14 amino acids. The CDR3 spells CASSPSRDRAEQFF. The CDR3 bases that were read are TGTGCCAGCAGTCCGTCCCGGGACAGGGCTGAGCAGTTC.

Regarding this clone: Mouse gene names and germline throughout. The CDR3 is cut off 1 residue early in the read; its end comes from the germline J gene. J is TRBJ2-4 and V is TRBV26; D gene uncertain. CDR1 is KGHPV and CDR2 is FQNQEV in the germline V gene (reference sequence). V was pared by 2 bases and J by 5 bases, with 5 bases between. This CDR3 has 12 residues. The CDR3: CASSLGVNTLYF. CDR3 bases read: TGTGCCAGCAGTCTGGGGGTAAACACCTTGTAC.

A note on this clone: Gene labels here are mouse ones. Read sequence stops 1 residue before the CDR3 end, and the germline J gene provides the missing end. The chain couples TRBV3 to TRBJ1-1; TRBD1 matches 7 bases. The CDR3 spans 12 residues. J gave up 7 bases and V 3 bases, and 2 bases lay outside the gene matches. Germline V gives CDR1 SNHLY, CDR2 FYNGKV (reference sequence). The CDR3 spells CASSFRGGEVFF. The sequenced CDR3 bases are TGTGCCAGCAGCTTCAGGGGGGGAGAAGTCTTC. The complete variable domain, with remaining parts taken from reference TRBV3 and TRBJ1-1, reads GPKVLQIPSHQIIDMGQMVTLNCDPVSNHLYFYWYKQILGQQMEFLVNFYNGKVMEKSKLFKDQFSVERPDGSYFTLKIQPTALEDSAVYFCASSFRGGEVFFGKGTRLTVV.

A word on this clone: Mouse names are used for the genes. The read stops 1 residue short of the end of the CDR3; the missing end is completed from the germline J gene. V is TRBV20 and J is TRBJ2-3; the D gene is possibly TRBD2 (7 bases). V was pared by 2 bases and J by 3 bases, with 9 bases between. The CDR3 runs 13 residues. Germline loops: CDR1 GFQATS, CDR2 STVNSAI. The part of the CDR3 DNA that was read is TGTGGTGCTAGGTGGGGGGCCGCAGAAACGCTGTAT. It encodes CGARWGAAETLY. The whole CDR3 region reads CGARWGAAETLYF.

This clone came up a few times. Mouse gene names apply. The read is 1 residue too short to cover the CDR3 end, so that end is filled in from the germline J gene. The chain is built from TRBV23 and TRBJ1-4. The CDR3 totals 13 residues. In germline, CDR1 is KGHTA, CDR2 FQNQQP. CDR3 in amino acids: CSSRGGRNERLFF. The part of the CDR3 DNA that was read is TGCTCCAGCAGGGGGGGGCGCAACGAAAGATTATTT. Full variable domain (missing parts from reference TRBV23 and TRBJ1-4): DAAVTQKPRYLIKMKGQEAEMKCIPEKGHTAVFWYQQKQSKELKFLIYFQNQQPLDQIDMVKERFSAVCPSSSLCSLGIRTCEAEDSALYLCSSRGGRNERLFFGHGTKLSVL.

Comment on this clone: Gene names are mouse gene names. The read halts 1 residue ahead of the CDR3 end, with the missing end drawn from the germline J gene. The rearrangement links TRBV12-1 to TRBJ2-2; 8 nucleotides agree with TRBD2. Germline V gene data show CDR1 as SGHSN and CDR2 as HYEKVE. The CDR3 totals 15 residues. The trim removed 1 base at V and 0 bases at J, leaving 0 bases unmatched. Partial CDR3 DNA: TGTGCCAGCTCTCTTGGGGGGGCAAACACCGGGCAGCTCTAC. Its translation: CASSLGGANTGQLY. The CDR3 in its entirety is CASSLGGANTGQLYF.

This clone is categorized as medium-sized. Mouse germline and gene names are used. The read falls 1 residue short of the CDR3 end, and the missing part is taken from the germline J gene. The chain recombines TRBV4 with TRBJ2-7; 10 nucleotides agree with TRBD2. Germline lookup yields CDR1 LGHDT and CDR2 YNNKQL (reference sequence). The length of the CDR3 is 11 residues. CDR3 loop: CATGGEDEQYF. The CDR3 DNA, read in part, is TGTGCTACTGGGGGGGAAGATGAACAGTAC.

Remarks on this clone: Genes here carry mouse names. The read terminates 1 residue ahead of where the CDR3 ends, so the germline J gene completes it. This rearrangement joins TRBV16 to TRBJ2-3; D not certain. The V end lost 7 bases, the J end lost 0 bases, and 8 bases lay between the germline ends. The germline CDR1 and CDR2 sequences are SGHSA and FRNQAP. This CDR3 is built from 13 residues. CDR3 residues: CASTISSAETLYF. The CDR3 bases that were read are TGTGCAAGCACCATATCTAGTGCAGAAACGCTGTAT.

Remarks on this clone: Germline and genes: mouse. The missing CDR3 end, 1 residue past where the read stops, is filled in from the germline J gene. J is TRBJ1-6 and V is TRBV23. TRBJ1-6 is assigned to the ORF class and has an uncertain function. The germline gives CDR1 KGHTA, CDR2 FQNQQP. The CDR3 is 16 residues long. CDR3 amino acids: CSSSPDGNSYNSPLYF. The CDR3 bases that were read are TGCTCCAGCAGTCCCGACGGGAATTCCTATAATTCGCCCCTCTAC.

This clone showed up just a few times. Gene names and germline refer to mouse. The read ends 1 residue early relative to the CDR3; the germline J gene fills the gap. This specimen includes other DNA sequences encoding the same CDR3. This chain uses TRBV26 with TRBJ1-1; TRBD1 is a possible D gene (5 bases). Trimming took off 4 bases at V and 0 bases at J, with 6 bases between the two ends. The germline CDR1 and CDR2 sequences are KGHPV and FQNQEV (reference sequence). The CDR3 extends over 13 amino acids. CDR3 residues: CASSPGQNTEVFF. Incomplete CDR3 DNA: TGTGCCAGCAGTCCGGGACAGAACACAGAAGTCTTC.

As concerns this clone: Mouse germline and gene names are used. The read ends 1 residue before the CDR3 terminus; that terminus is restored from the germline J gene. V usage is TRBV3 and J usage is TRBJ2-1; TRBD2 agrees at 9 bases. The germline gives CDR1 SNHLY, CDR2 FYNGKV (reference sequence). V lost 3 bases, J lost 3 bases, and 0 bases stayed unmatched. CDR3 size: 14 residues. The CDR3 loop reads CASSFWGGYAEQFF. The CDR3 DNA, read in part, is TGTGCCAGCAGCTTCTGGGGGGGCTATGCTGAGCAGTTC. The variable domain in full, completed from reference TRBV3 and TRBJ2-1, reads GPKVLQIPSHQIIDMGQMVTLNCDPVSNHLYFYWYKQILGQQMEFLVNFYNGKVMEKSKLFKDQFSVERPDGSYFTLKIQPTALEDSAVYFCASSFWGGYAEQFFGPGTRLTVL.

This clone was recorded a few times. Each gene name is a mouse one. The read ends 1 residue before the CDR3 terminus; that terminus is restored from the germline J gene. The gene calls are TRBV26 and TRBJ2-7; D call uncertain. V was cut by 6 bases and J by 2 bases, with 8 bases left in between. The CDR3 extends over 12 amino acids. Germline-derived CDR1 and CDR2 are KGHPV and FQNQEV (reference sequence). The CDR3 bases that were read are TGTGCCAGCAGCGTAGGGCCCTATGAACAGTAC. This sequence encodes CASSVGPYEQY. The whole CDR3 sequence reads CASSVGPYEQYF.

As for this clone: Gene names and germline match the mouse. The read halts 1 residue ahead of the CDR3 end, with the missing end drawn from the germline J gene. The chain joins TRBV13-1 to TRBJ1-5; TRBD1 agrees at 8 bases. The germline V gene has CDR1 NSHNY and CDR2 SYGAGN. The CDR3 loop spans 13 amino acids. After removal of 0 bases from V and 8 bases from J, the junction contained 2 bases not matched to a gene. CDR3: CASSDAGGLAPLF. CDR3 DNA (partial): TGTGCCAGCAGTGATGCAGGGGGCCTAGCTCCGCTT.

To note about this clone: Gene names are mouse gene names. Coverage ceases 1 residue before the CDR3 finishes, and the germline J gene fills in the end. The V and J genes are TRBV3 and TRBJ2-7, with TRBD2 as a possible D gene (6 bases). Trimming removed 2 bases from V and 0 bases from J, with 8 bases in between. There are 14 residues in the CDR3. Germline V gene sequence: CDR1 SNHLY, CDR2 FYNGKV (reference sequence). The covered CDR3 bases are TGTGCCAGCAGCTTACTGGGGAGCTCCTATGAACAGTAC. Protein product: CASSLLGSSYEQY. The complete CDR3 reads CASSLLGSSYEQYF.

As regards this clone: Mouse gene names and germline throughout. The sequence runs out 1 residue before the end of the CDR3; the remainder is reconstructed from the germline J gene. V gene TRBV26 combines with J gene TRBJ2-5; weak D call: TRBD2 (5 bases). The V and J ends lost 2 bases and 5 bases respectively, with 8 bases between them. This CDR3 is built from 13 residues. Germline V gene data show CDR1 as KGHPV and CDR2 as FQNQEV (reference sequence). CDR3 sequence reads: CASSLTGPDTQYF. CDR3 bases read: TGTGCCAGCAGTCTGACTGGTCCAGACACCCAGTAC. The whole variable domain, filled in from reference TRBV26 and TRBJ2-5, reads NSKVIQTPRYLVKGQGQKAKMRCIPEKGHPVVFWYQQNKNNEFKFLINFQNQEVLQQIDMTEKRFSAECPSNSPCSLEIQSSEAGDSALYLCASSLTGPDTQYFGPGTRLLVL.

Points on this clone: Gene names refer to mouse genes. The read stops 1 residue short of the end of the CDR3; the missing end is completed from the germline J gene. The chain combines TRBV26 with TRBJ1-1; TRBD1 is a possible D gene (6 bases). The CDR3 runs to 13 residues. V was cut by 0 bases and J by 7 bases, with 9 bases left in between. CDR1 and CDR2 from the germline V gene are KGHPV and FQNQEV (reference sequence). Incomplete CDR3 DNA: TGTGCCAGCAGTCTGTCGAAGGGGGGAGAAGTCTTC. This encodes CASSLSKGGEVF. The whole CDR3 is CASSLSKGGEVFF.